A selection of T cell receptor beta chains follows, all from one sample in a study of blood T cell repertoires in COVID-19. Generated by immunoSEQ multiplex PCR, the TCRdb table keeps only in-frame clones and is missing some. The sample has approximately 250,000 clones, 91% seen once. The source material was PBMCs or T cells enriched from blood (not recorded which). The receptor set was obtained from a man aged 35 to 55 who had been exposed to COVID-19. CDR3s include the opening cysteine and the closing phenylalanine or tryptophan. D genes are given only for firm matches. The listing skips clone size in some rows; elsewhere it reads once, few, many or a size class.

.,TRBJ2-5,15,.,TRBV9,TGTGCCAGCAGCGTACTCTTTGGGCCCCAAGAGACCCAGTACTTC,CASSVLFGPQETQYF
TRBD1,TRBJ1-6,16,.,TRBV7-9,TGTGCCAGCAGTCCCGGACAGGGGGTTTACAATTCACCCCTCCACTTT,CASSPGQGVYNSPLHF
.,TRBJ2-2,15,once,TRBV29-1,TGCAGCGTTGCCCCCCCGGACAGTAACACCGGGGAGCTGTTTTTT,CSVAPPDSNTGELFF
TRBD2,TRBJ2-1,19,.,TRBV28,TGTGCCAGCAGTTTAAGGGTAGCGGGAGGGCTTAGCTCCTACAATGAGCAGTTCTTC,CASSLRVAGGLSSYNEQFF
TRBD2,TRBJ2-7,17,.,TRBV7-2,TGTGCCAGCAGCTTAAATGGGGCTGTAGCGGGAGGCAACGAGCAGTACTTC,CASSLNGAVAGGNEQYF
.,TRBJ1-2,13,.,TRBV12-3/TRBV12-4,TGTGCCAGCAGGAAAGCAGGGGATTATGGCTACACCTTC,CASRKAGDYGYTF
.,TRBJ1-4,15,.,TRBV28,TGTGCCAGCAGCTTCCAAGGGGCTAATAATGAAAAACTGTTTTTT,CASSFQGANNEKLFF
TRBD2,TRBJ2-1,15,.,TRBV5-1,TGCGCCAGCAGCTTGGTCGGACTAGCGGGAGGGCCTGAGTTCTTC,CASSLVGLAGGPEFF
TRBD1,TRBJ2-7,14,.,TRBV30,TGTGCCTGGAGTGAGGGGGCGTATTCGGGTTCGCAGTACTTC,CAWSEGAYSGSQYF
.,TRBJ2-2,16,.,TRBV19,TGTGCCAGTAGTATAGATCATGCTAGCAACACCGGGGAGCTGTTTTTT,CASSIDHASNTGELFF
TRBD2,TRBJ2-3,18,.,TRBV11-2,TGTGCCAGCAGCTTAGATGTAGCGGGAGGGCCCATAGTAGATACGCAGTATTTT,CASSLDVAGGPIVDTQYF
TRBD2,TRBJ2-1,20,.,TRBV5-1,TGCGCCAGCAGCATAGGTAGCGGGACTAGCGGGAGAAGGGCCTACAATGAGCAGTTCTTC,CASSIGSGTSGRRAYNEQFF
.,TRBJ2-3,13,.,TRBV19,TGTGCCAGTAAACCTAGCGGCACAGATACGCAGTATTTT,CASKPSGTDTQYF
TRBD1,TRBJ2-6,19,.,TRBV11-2,TGTGCCAGCAGCTTAGTGGGGGCAGGGGGCTACTCTGGGGCCAACGTCCTGACTTTC,CASSLVGAGGYSGANVLTF
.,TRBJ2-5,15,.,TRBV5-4,TGTGCCAGCAGCTGGGGTGGGGGGAATAGAGAGACCCAGTACTTC,CASSWGGGNRETQYF
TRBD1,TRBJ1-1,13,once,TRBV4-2,TGTGCCAGCGACAGGGCTATGAACACTGAAGCTTTCTTT,CASDRAMNTEAFF
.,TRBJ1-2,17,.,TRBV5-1,TGCGCCAGCAGCTTGGACGGGGCACCATTGGAGGGCTATGGCTACACCTTC,CASSLDGAPLEGYGYTF
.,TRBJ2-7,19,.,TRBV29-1,TGCAGCGTTGTAGTATATTTTGAGGCAAGGTCTGCCAGCTCCTACGAGCAGTACTTC,CSVVVYFEARSASSYEQYF
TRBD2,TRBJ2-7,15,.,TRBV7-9,TGTGCCAGCGAGGGTAGCGGGTCTAGCTCCTACGAGCAGTACTTC,CASEGSGSSSYEQYF
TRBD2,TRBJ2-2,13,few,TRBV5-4,TGTGCCAGTCTAGCGGGGGACACCGGGGAGCTGTTTTTT,CASLAGDTGELFF
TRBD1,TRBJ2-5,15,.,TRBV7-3,TGTGCCAGCAGCTCGGGACAGGGGAGAAGAGAGACCCAGTACTTC,CASSSGQGRRETQYF
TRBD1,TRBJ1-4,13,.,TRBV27,TGTGCCAGCAGGCCAGGGGGTGGTGAAAAACTGTTTTTT,CASRPGGGEKLFF
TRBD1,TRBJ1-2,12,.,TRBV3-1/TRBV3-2,TGTGCCAGCAGCCAACCTGGACAGGCGTCCACCTTC,CASSQPGQASTF
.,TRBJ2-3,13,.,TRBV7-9,TGTGCCAGACAGGCTAGCGACACAGATACGCAGTATTTT,CARQASDTDTQYF
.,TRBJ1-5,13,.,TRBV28,TGTGCCAGCAGTTTTGGTCCGACGGGGCCCCAGCATTTT,CASSFGPTGPQHF
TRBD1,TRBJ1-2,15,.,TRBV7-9,TGTGCCAGCAGCCGTATACAGGGGGCCTTGGGTGGCTACACCTTC,CASSRIQGALGGYTF
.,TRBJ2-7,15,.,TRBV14,TGTGCCAGCAGCCGGCTGGTCAGGGGTGACTACGAGCAGTACTTC,CASSRLVRGDYEQYF
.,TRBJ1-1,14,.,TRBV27,TGTGCCAGCAGTCTCACCAGGGGTGGCACTGAAGCTTTCTTT,CASSLTRGGTEAFF
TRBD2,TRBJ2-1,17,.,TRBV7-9,TGTGCCAGCAGCCCGACTAGCGGGTCGGTTACCTACAATGAGCAGTTCTTC,CASSPTSGSVTYNEQFF
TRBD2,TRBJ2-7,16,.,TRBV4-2,TGTGCCAGCAGCCAAGACCGACTAGCGGGGACCTACGAGCAGTACTTC,CASSQDRLAGTYEQYF
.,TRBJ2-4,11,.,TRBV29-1,TGCAGCGCTACCTTCAGCGGGCAGCAGTACTTC,CSATFSGQQYF
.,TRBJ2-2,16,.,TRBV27,TGTGCCAGCAGTTATCTGAGCGTAACGAACACCGGGGAGCTGTTTTTT,CASSYLSVTNTGELFF
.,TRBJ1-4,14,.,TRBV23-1,TGCGCCAGCAGTCAATTTTGGCAGGAAGAAAAACTGTTTTTT,CASSQFWQEEKLFF
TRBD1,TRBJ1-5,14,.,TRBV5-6,TGTGCCAGCAGCTTAGGACAGGCTGATCAGCCCCAGCATTTT,CASSLGQADQPQHF
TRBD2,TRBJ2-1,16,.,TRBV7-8,TGTGCCAGCAGCTTAGAAGGGCTAGCGGGAGGGGATGAGCAGTTCTTC,CASSLEGLAGGDEQFF
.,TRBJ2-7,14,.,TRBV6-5,TGTGCCAGCAGGTGGTTGCGGGACTCCTACGAGCAGTACTTC,CASRWLRDSYEQYF
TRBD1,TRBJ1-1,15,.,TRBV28,TGTGCTACGCAACCCCCTCGGACAGGCGGCACTGAAGCTTTCTTT,CATQPPRTGGTEAFF
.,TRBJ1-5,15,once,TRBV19,TGTGCCAGTAAGGGGCAGGGTTGGGGCAATCAGCCCCAGCATTTT,CASKGQGWGNQPQHF
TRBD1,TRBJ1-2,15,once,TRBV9,TGTGCCAGCAGCGTTGACAGGGTGGATTTGAGTGGCTACACCTTC,CASSVDRVDLSGYTF
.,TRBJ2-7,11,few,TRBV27,TGTGCCAGCAGGGACAGCTACGAGCAGTACTTC,CASRDSYEQYF
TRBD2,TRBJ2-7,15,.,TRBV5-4,TGTGCCAGCAGCCTCGCGGGGGGATTAGGCTACGAGCAGTACTTC,CASSLAGGLGYEQYF
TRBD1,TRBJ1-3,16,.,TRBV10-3,TGTGCCATCAGCACAGGGGGCGCTTGGACAGGAAACACCATATATTTT,CAISTGGAWTGNTIYF
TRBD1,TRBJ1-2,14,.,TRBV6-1,TGTGCCAGCAGTGAAGGAGACAGGGCGGATGGCTACACCTTC,CASSEGDRADGYTF
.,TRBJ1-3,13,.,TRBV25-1,TGTGCCAGCAGCACAGGGTCAGGAAACACCATATATTTT,CASSTGSGNTIYF
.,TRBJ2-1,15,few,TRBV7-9,TGTGCCAGCAGTCCCGGGTCTACCCTCTACAATGAGCAGTTCTTC,CASSPGSTLYNEQFF
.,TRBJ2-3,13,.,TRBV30,TGTGCCTGGAGTGGACAGCCCACAGATACGCAGTATTTT,CAWSGQPTDTQYF
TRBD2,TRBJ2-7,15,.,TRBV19,TGTGCCAGTAGTACCACTAGCGGGAGAAACTACGAGCAGTACTTC,CASSTTSGRNYEQYF
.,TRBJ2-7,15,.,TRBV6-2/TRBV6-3,TGTGCCAGCAGTTACCTCAACAGTATCTCCTACGAGCAGTACTTC,CASSYLNSISYEQYF
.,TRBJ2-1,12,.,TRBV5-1,TGCGCCAGCAGCTCGACATTAAGTGAGCAGTTCTTC,CASSSTLSEQFF
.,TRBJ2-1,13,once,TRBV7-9,TGTGCCAGCACCCCCCCTGGAGTAGCGGAGCAGGTCTTC,CASTPPGVAEQVF
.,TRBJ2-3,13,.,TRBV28,TGTGCCAGCAGACTAGGTAGCACAGATACGCAGTATTTT,CASRLGSTDTQYF
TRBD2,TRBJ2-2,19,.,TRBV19,TGTGCCAGTAGTATTTGGACTAGCGGGAGGGGGTCCCAAACCGGGGAGCTGTTTTTT,CASSIWTSGRGSQTGELFF
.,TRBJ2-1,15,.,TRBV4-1,TGCGCCAGCAGCCAAGACGGAGCCTCCTACAATGAGCAGTTCTTC,CASSQDGASYNEQFF
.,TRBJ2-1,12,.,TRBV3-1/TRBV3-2,TGTGCCAGCAGCCAAGATATGAAGGGGGAGATCTTC,CASSQDMKGEIF
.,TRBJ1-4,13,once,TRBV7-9,TGTGCCAGCAGCTTAGTCCAGGGTGAAAAACTGTTTTTT,CASSLVQGEKLFF
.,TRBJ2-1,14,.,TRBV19,TGTGCCAGTAGAAGCTTCGAGAGGTACAATGAGCAGTTCTTC,CASRSFERYNEQFF
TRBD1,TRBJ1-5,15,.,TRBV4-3,TGCGCCAGCAGCGCCCAGACAGGGAGGAATCAGCCCCAGCATTTT,CASSAQTGRNQPQHF